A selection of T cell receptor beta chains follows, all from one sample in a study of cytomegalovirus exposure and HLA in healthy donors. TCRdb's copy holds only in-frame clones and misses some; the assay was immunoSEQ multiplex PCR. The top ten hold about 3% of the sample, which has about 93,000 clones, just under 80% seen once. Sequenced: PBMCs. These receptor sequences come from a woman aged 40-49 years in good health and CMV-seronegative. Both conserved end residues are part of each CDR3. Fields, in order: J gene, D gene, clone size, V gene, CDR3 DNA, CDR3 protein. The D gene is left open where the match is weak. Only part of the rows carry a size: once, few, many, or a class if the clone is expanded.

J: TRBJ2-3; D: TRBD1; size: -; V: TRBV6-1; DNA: TGTGCCAGCACCCAGGGACAGGGGCTTGCAGATACGCAGTATTTT; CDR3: CASTQGQGLADTQYF
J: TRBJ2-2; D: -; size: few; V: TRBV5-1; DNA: TGCGCCAGCAGCCATGGAACGGGGAATACCGGGGAGCTGTTTTTT; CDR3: CASSHGTGNTGELFF
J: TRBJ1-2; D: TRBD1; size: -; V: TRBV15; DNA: TGTGCCACCAGCAGAGAGAACAGGGGATATAGCTATGGCTACACCTTC; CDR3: CATSRENRGYSYGYTF
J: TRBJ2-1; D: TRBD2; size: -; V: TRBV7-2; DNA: TGTGCCAGCAGCCCGGTGGGGGGGTCCTACAATGAGCAGTTCTTC; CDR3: CASSPVGGSYNEQFF
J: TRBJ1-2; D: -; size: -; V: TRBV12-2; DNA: TGTGCAAGTCGCTTCGAGCCGGCTAACTATAGCTACACCTTC; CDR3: CASRFEPANYSYTF
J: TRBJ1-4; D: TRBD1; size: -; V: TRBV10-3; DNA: TGTGCCATCAGTGAACTGCGACAGGGGGAAAATGAAAAACTGTTTTTT; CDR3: CAISELRQGENEKLFF
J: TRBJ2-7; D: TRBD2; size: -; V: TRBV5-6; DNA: TGTGCCAGCAGCCTACTAGCGATCCACGAGCAGTACTTC; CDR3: CASSLLAIHEQYF
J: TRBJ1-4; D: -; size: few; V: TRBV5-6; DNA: TGTGCCAGCAGCCCCCCATTTGGGAGGGAAAAACTGTTTTTT; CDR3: CASSPPFGREKLFF
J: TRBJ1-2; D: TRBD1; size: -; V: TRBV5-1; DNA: TGCGCCAGCAGCTTGGCTCCGGGACAGGGAACTAATGGCTACACCTTC; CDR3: CASSLAPGQGTNGYTF
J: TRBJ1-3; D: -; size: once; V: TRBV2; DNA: TGTGCCAGCAGTGAAGCGCCCAGGGGAATGGGCGGAAACACCATATATTTT; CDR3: CASSEAPRGMGGNTIYF
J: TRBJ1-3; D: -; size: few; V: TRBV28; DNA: TGTGCCAGCAGTTTATATCAAGCCTCTGGAAACACCATATATTTT; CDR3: CASSLYQASGNTIYF
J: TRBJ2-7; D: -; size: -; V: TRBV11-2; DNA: TGTGCCAGCAGCCAAACACAGGGAGGGCACGAGCAGTACTTC; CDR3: CASSQTQGGHEQYF
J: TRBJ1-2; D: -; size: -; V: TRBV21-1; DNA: TGTGCCAGCGGGAGGGGGTTCTACACCTTC; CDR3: CASGRGFYTF
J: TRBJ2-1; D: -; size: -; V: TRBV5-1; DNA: TGCGCCAGCAGCTCAGTCGGGAATCCCGACAATGAGCAGTTCTTC; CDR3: CASSSVGNPDNEQFF
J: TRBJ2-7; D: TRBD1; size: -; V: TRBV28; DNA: TGTGCCAGCAGTTTATTTCAGGGGGCAAGGGAGCAGTACTTC; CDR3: CASSLFQGAREQYF
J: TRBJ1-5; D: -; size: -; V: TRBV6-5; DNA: TGTGCCAGCAGACGACATGGCAATCAGCCCCAGCATTTT; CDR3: CASRRHGNQPQHF
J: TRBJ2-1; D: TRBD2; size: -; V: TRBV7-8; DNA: TGTGCCAGCAGCTTATTACGATCGGGACTAACCTCCTACAATGAGCAGTTCTTC; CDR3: CASSLLRSGLTSYNEQFF
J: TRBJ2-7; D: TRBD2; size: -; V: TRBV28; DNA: TGTGCCAGCAGCCGACTAGCGGGCTTATGCGAGCAGTACTTC; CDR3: CASSRLAGLCEQYF
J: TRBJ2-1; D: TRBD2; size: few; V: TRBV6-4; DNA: TGTGCCAGCAGTGACTCGGGGCAGGGCAGGATTTTGGCTAGCGGGACGGAGCAGTTCTTC; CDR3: CASSDSGQGRILASGTEQFF
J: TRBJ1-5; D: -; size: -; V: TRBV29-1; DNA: TGCAGCGTTGGAGTTCAGCCCCAGCATTTT; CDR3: CSVGVQPQHF